Listed below are T cell receptor beta chains from one sample, sequenced in a study of blood T cell repertoires in COVID-19. Libraries were prepared by immunoSEQ multiplex PCR; TCRdb keeps only in-frame clonotypes and omits some of them. The data contain approximately 59,000 clones, 70% to 90% of them singletons. Sequenced: peripheral blood. The origin of the receptors is a man in his 60s with COVID-19, enrolled during active disease. CDR3s include the opening cysteine and the closing phenylalanine or tryptophan. D genes are given only for firm matches. Some rows have no size entry. The others give once, few or many, or a class for an expanded clone.

V	size	D	J	CDR3	DNA
TRBV7-8	few	-	TRBJ1-1	CASSLMAGATEAFF	TGTGCCAGCAGCTTAATGGCAGGGGCCACTGAAGCTTTCTTT
TRBV12-3/TRBV12-4	-	TRBD1	TRBJ1-4	CASRGQANEKLFF	TGTGCCAGCAGGGGACAGGCTAATGAAAAACTGTTTTTT
TRBV2	-	-	TRBJ2-3	CASRLGSGSTDTQYF	TGTGCCAGCAGACTAGGAAGCGGGAGCACAGATACGCAGTATTTT
TRBV7-2	-	TRBD1	TRBJ2-6	CASSSGTGIFTGANVLTF	TGTGCCAGCAGCTCCGGGACAGGAATCTTTACTGGGGCCAACGTCCTGACTTTC
TRBV7-9	-	TRBD2	TRBJ2-3	CASSQPGTSGSTSTDTQYF	TGTGCCAGCAGCCAACCGGGGACTAGCGGATCGACTAGCACAGATACGCAGTATTTT
TRBV2	-	TRBD2	TRBJ2-2	CASSDPGLAGTGELFF	TGTGCCAGCAGTGACCCTGGACTAGCGGGTACCGGGGAGCTGTTTTTT
TRBV6-1	-	-	TRBJ2-7	CASSEAGLGGGISYEQYF	TGTGCCAGCAGTGAAGCTGGGTTGGGGGGAGGCATTTCCTACGAGCAGTACTTC
TRBV27	-	-	TRBJ2-7	CASKRTGQGAYEQYF	TGTGCCAGCAAAAGAACGGGCCAGGGCGCCTACGAGCAGTACTTC
TRBV19	-	-	TRBJ1-5	CASSSSGQPQHF	TGTGCCAGTAGTAGTTCCGGTCAGCCCCAGCATTTT
TRBV7-2	-	TRBD1	TRBJ2-3	CASSLRGQGGADTQYF	TGTGCCAGCAGCTTAAGAGGACAGGGAGGCGCAGATACGCAGTATTTT
TRBV11-2	-	-	TRBJ2-5	CASSLEGLVETQYF	TGTGCCAGCAGCTTAGAGGGGCTCGTAGAGACCCAGTACTTC
TRBV5-6	-	-	TRBJ2-4	CASSVSPAADIQYF	TGTGCCAGCAGCGTGAGCCCGGCGGCGGACATTCAGTACTTC
TRBV5-1	once	-	TRBJ1-6	CASAERQYNSPLHF	TGCGCCAGCGCCGAGAGACAGTATAATTCACCCCTCCACTTT
TRBV2	-	-	TRBJ1-1	CASSSRQNTEAFF	TGTGCCAGCAGTTCCAGACAGAACACTGAAGCTTTCTTT
TRBV5-1	-	TRBD1	TRBJ2-7	CASSRNGAGGDYEQYF	TGCGCCAGCAGCCGCAATGGGGCAGGGGGAGACTACGAGCAGTACTTC
TRBV2	-	-	TRBJ2-7	CASRPRALDNEQYF	TGTGCCAGCAGGCCCCGGGCCCTGGACAACGAGCAGTACTTC
TRBV6-2/TRBV6-3	once	TRBD1	TRBJ2-5	CASSRGQGRLSGETQYF	TGTGCCAGCAGTAGAGGACAGGGCCGTTTGAGTGGGGAGACCCAGTACTTC
TRBV10-3	few	TRBD2	TRBJ2-7	CAISAGGSSYEQYF	TGTGCCATCAGTGCGGGAGGGTCCTCCTACGAGCAGTACTTC
TRBV6-5	-	TRBD2	TRBJ2-1	CASRLAGGTYNEQFF	TGTGCCAGCAGGTTAGCGGGGGGGACCTACAATGAGCAGTTCTTC
TRBV27	-	TRBD2	TRBJ2-7	CASSLRLAGVYEQYF	TGTGCCAGCAGTCTCCGACTAGCGGGGGTCTACGAGCAGTACTTC
TRBV27	-	TRBD1	TRBJ1-3	CASSPGGPAGNTIYF	TGTGCCAGCAGTCCAGGGGGGCCCGCTGGAAACACCATATATTTT
TRBV4-3	-	-	TRBJ1-1	CASSPGQANTEAFF	TGCGCCAGCAGCCCAGGGCAGGCCAACACTGAAGCTTTCTTT
TRBV7-7	-	-	TRBJ2-3	CASSRGTPTDTQYF	TGTGCTAGCAGCCGAGGTACCCCCACAGATACGCAGTATTTT
TRBV19	-	TRBD2	TRBJ2-1	CASSIRASGRIDEQFF	TGTGCCAGTAGTATACGGGCTAGCGGGAGGATAGATGAGCAGTTCTTC
TRBV2	-	-	TRBJ1-1	CASSSDKNTEAFF	TGTGCCAGCAGCTCCGACAAGAACACTGAAGCTTTCTTT
TRBV7-2	-	-	TRBJ2-3	CASSVSGDTQYF	TGTGCCAGCAGCGTAAGCGGAGATACGCAGTATTTT
TRBV7-9	-	-	TRBJ2-6	CASSLGQGKANVLTF	TGTGCCAGCAGCTTGGGGCAGGGAAAAGCCAACGTCCTGACTTTC
TRBV7-3	-	-	TRBJ2-5	CASSLKTGVGQVGETQYF	TGTGCCAGCAGCTTGAAGACGGGGGTGGGCCAGGTAGGCGAGACCCAGTACTTC
TRBV3-1/TRBV3-2	-	-	TRBJ2-7	CASRETGREQYF	TGTGCCAGCAGAGAAACAGGACGAGAGCAGTACTTC
TRBV11-3	-	TRBD1	TRBJ2-5	CASSLDFRDRFQETQYF	TGTGCCAGCAGCTTAGATTTCCGGGACAGGTTCCAAGAGACCCAGTACTTC
TRBV7-2	-	-	TRBJ2-3	CASSQSQDTQYF	TGTGCCAGCAGCCAGTCCCAAGATACGCAGTATTTT
TRBV12-5	few	-	TRBJ2-5	CASGLEIQETQYF	TGTGCTAGTGGTTTGGAAATACAAGAGACCCAGTACTTC
TRBV7-8	-	-	TRBJ2-5	CASSFKLKETQYF	TGTGCCAGCAGCTTTAAACTTAAAGAGACCCAGTACTTC
TRBV7-3	-	-	TRBJ1-5	CASSLKEAAQHF	TGTGCCAGCAGCTTAAAAGAGGCGGCCCAGCATTTT
TRBV4-3	once	TRBD1	TRBJ1-1	CASSQIRTGNTEAFF	TGCGCCAGCAGCCAAATCCGGACAGGGAACACTGAAGCTTTCTTT
TRBV19	-	TRBD1	TRBJ1-1	CASKTTGGSPEAFF	TGTGCCAGTAAAACGACAGGGGGGTCCCCTGAAGCTTTCTTT
TRBV11-2	-	TRBD1	TRBJ1-1	CASSFRAGTVDEAFF	TGTGCCAGCAGCTTTAGGGCGGGGACAGTGGATGAAGCTTTCTTT
TRBV6-5	-	-	TRBJ1-1	CATEGRGGNTEAFF	TGTGCCACCGAGGGCAGGGGCGGGAACACTGAAGCTTTCTTT
TRBV4-1	few	TRBD1	TRBJ2-7	CASSPRPTGTGDRNEQYF	TGCGCCAGCAGCCCAAGACCTACGGGAACAGGGGATCGGAACGAGCAGTACTTC
TRBV7-9	few	TRBD2	TRBJ2-7	CASSAAGRTTSDEQYF	TGTGCCAGCAGCGCCGCCGGGAGGACCACCTCCGACGAGCAGTACTTC
TRBV11-2	-	TRBD1	TRBJ1-2	CASSSRQGAGYTF	TGTGCCAGCAGCTCCCGACAGGGGGCTGGCTACACCTTC
TRBV5-4	-	TRBD1	TRBJ2-7	CASSRTGGKNEQYF	TGTGCCAGCAGCCGGACAGGGGGGAAGAACGAGCAGTACTTC
TRBV2	-	TRBD1	TRBJ1-2	CASSPGTGFLDGYTF	TGTGCCAGCAGTCCCGGGACAGGGTTCCTGGACGGCTACACCTTC
TRBV19	-	TRBD1	TRBJ2-7	CATSAGGSGYEQYF	TGTGCCACCTCCGCAGGGGGTTCGGGTTACGAGCAGTACTTC
TRBV5-5	once	-	TRBJ2-6	CASSLARPSGANVLTF	TGTGCCAGCAGCTTGGCCAGGCCCTCTGGGGCCAACGTCCTGACTTTC
TRBV5-1	-	TRBD1	TRBJ1-1	CASSSQGAGIRDTEAFF	TGCGCCAGCAGCTCACAGGGGGCCGGGATTAGGGACACTGAAGCTTTCTTT
TRBV4-1	-	TRBD2	TRBJ2-3	CASSSGRSDTQYF	TGCGCCAGCAGTAGCGGGAGGTCGGATACGCAGTATTTT
TRBV11-2	once	-	TRBJ2-2	CASSLVVGVNTGELFF	TGTGCCAGCAGCTTAGTTGTGGGAGTTAACACCGGGGAGCTGTTTTTT
TRBV7-9	-	TRBD1	TRBJ1-3	CASSATGTGAGNTIYF	TGTGCCAGCAGCGCGACCGGGACAGGGGCTGGAAACACCATATATTTT
TRBV7-6	-	TRBD1	TRBJ2-2	CASSPIGQGDTGELFF	TGTGCCAGCAGCCCAATAGGACAGGGAGACACCGGGGAGCTGTTTTTT
TRBV5-1	-	-	TRBJ2-7	CASSLAGGSGLISYEQYF	TGCGCCAGCAGCTTGGCCGGGGGTTCTGGGTTGATATCCTACGAGCAGTACTTC
TRBV2	-	TRBD2	TRBJ2-5	CATSPGTSGVQTQYF	TGTGCCACTAGCCCTGGGACTAGCGGGGTGCAGACCCAGTACTTC
TRBV11-3	-	-	TRBJ2-5	CASSRRRGALEETQYF	TGTGCCAGCAGCCGTCGTCGAGGTGCCCTGGAAGAGACCCAGTACTTC
TRBV27	-	TRBD2	TRBJ2-1	CASSLSYRTSGRPGGTEQFF	TGTGCCAGCAGTTTATCTTACCGCACTAGCGGGAGGCCTGGGGGTACAGAGCAGTTCTTC
TRBV9	-	-	TRBJ2-5	CASSVGLVQETQYF	TGTGCCAGCAGCGTAGGACTAGTCCAAGAGACCCAGTACTTC
TRBV5-1	once	-	TRBJ1-4	CASSFSDATNEKLFF	TGCGCCAGCAGCTTTTCAGATGCAACTAATGAAAAACTGTTTTTT
TRBV9	-	-	TRBJ2-1	CASEDPTYNEQFF	TGTGCCAGTGAAGATCCTACCTACAATGAGCAGTTCTTC
TRBV18	-	-	TRBJ1-1	CASSTNAGNTEAFF	TGTGCCAGCTCCACGAACGCAGGTAACACTGAAGCTTTCTTT
TRBV6-5	-	TRBD1	TRBJ1-6	CASSTTTGANSPLHF	TGTGCCAGCAGCACAACGACAGGGGCCAATTCACCCCTCCACTTT
TRBV7-9	-	TRBD1	TRBJ2-7	CASSRTGEGEQYF	TGTGCCAGCAGCCGGACAGGGGAGGGCGAGCAGTACTTC